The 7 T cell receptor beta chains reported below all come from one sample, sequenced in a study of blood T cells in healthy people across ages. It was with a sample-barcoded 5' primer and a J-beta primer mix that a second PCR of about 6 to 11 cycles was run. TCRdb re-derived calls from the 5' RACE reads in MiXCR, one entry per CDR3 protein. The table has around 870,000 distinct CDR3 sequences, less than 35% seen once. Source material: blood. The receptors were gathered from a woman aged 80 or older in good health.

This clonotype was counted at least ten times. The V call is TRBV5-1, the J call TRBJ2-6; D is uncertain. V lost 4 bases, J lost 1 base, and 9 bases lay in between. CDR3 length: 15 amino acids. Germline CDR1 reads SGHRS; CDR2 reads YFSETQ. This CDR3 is CASSLTESGANVLTF. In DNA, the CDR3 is TGCGCCAGCAGCCTCACTGAGTCTGGGGCCAACGTCCTGACTTTC.

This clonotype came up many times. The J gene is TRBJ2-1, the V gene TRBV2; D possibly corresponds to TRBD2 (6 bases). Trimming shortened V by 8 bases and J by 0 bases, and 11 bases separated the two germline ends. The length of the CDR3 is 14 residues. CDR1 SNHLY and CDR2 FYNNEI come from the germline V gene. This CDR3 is CASLGGPSYNEQFF. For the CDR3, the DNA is TGTGCCAGCTTGGGGGGACCCTCCTACAATGAGCAGTTCTTC.

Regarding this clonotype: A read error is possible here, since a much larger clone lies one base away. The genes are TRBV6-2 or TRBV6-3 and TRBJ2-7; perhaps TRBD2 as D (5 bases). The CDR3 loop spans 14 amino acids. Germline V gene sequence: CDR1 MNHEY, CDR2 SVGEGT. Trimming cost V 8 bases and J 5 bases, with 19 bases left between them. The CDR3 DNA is TGTGCCAGCGGTGGGCGGGTCACTCTCAACGAGCAGTACTTC. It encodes CASGGRVTLNEQYF.

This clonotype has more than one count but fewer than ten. The CDR3, as DNA: TGCAGTGCACATAGTTCAGGGGGTACATTGAATGGCTACACCTTC. It specifies CSAHSSGGTLNGYTF. The chain joins TRBV20-1 to TRBJ1-2; TRBD1 matches 7 bases. Per germline, CDR1 DFQATT and CDR2 SNEGSKA (reference sequence). This CDR3 has 15 residues. The junction had 16 bases not matched to a gene; V was cut back by 6 bases and J by 6 bases.

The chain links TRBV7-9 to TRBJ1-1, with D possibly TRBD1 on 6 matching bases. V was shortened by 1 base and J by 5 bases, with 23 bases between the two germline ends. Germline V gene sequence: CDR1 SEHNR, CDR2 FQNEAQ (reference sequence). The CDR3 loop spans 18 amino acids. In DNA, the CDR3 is TGTGCCAGCAGCTTAGTAGTCCTTATAGGGGGAGATGAGACTGAAGCTTTCTTT. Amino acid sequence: CASSLVVLIGGDETEAFF.

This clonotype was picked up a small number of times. This CDR3 reads CASSHAQGWEQYF. The CDR3 DNA is TGTGCCAGCAGTCACGCACAGGGTTGGGAGCAGTACTTC. This chain links TRBV11-1 with TRBJ2-5, with D possibly matching TRBD1 (6 bases). V lost 6 bases, J lost 11 bases, and 19 bases lay in between. CDR3 length: 13 residues. In germline, CDR1 is SGHAT, CDR2 FQDESV (reference sequence).

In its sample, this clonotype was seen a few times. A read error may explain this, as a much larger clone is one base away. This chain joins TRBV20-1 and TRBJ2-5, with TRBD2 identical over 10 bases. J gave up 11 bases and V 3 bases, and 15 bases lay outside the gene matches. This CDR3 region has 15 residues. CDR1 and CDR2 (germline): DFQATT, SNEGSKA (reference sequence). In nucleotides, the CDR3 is TGCAGTGCTAGGTCGGCTAGCGGGGGATACAATGAGCAGTACTTC. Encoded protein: CSARSASGGYNEQYF.